Below, 25 T cell receptor beta chains from the same sample are listed, as sequenced in a study of T cell repertoires in cytomegalovirus infection. MiXCR, applied by TCRdb to the reads, yields one record per CDR3 protein. The table has 160,000 or so distinct CDR3 sequences, over 15% seen once; the top ten hold under 20%. Sequencing was carried out using CD8+ T cells from PBMCs. These receptor sequences come from a human donor in good health (CMV status not recorded). Some clones in this sample may be carry-over from other donors' samples.

The CDR3 DNA follows: TGTGCCAGCAGTTTGGACTCCGGGGCCTACAATGAGCAGTTCTTC. The encoded protein is CASSLDSGAYNEQFF. This chain uses TRBV27 with TRBJ2-1, with a weak D call TRBD2 (5 bases). The CDR3 covers 15 residues. Trimming took off 3 bases at V and 2 bases at J, with 11 bases between the two ends. Germline V gives CDR1 MNHEY, CDR2 SMNVEV (reference sequence).

V is TRBV7-9 and J is TRBJ2-5; D possibly corresponds to TRBD1 (6 bases). CDR3 length: 12 amino acids. Germline CDR1 SEHNR, CDR2 FQNEAQ (reference sequence). Trimming removed 8 bases from V and 4 bases from J, with 11 bases in between. The CDR3 nucleotides read TGTGCCAGCCGGACAGCTGCAGAGACCCAGTACTTC. Translated, it gives CASRTAAETQYF.

V is TRBV27 and J is TRBJ1-6; TRBD1 matches at 7 bases. Germline V gene sequence: CDR1 MNHEY, CDR2 SMNVEV (reference sequence). V lost 6 bases and J lost 7; bases outside the gene matches: 6. The CDR3 extends over 14 amino acids. The CDR3 bases are TGTGCCAGCAGGGAGGGACAGAGGAATTCACCCCTCCACTTT. This gives the protein CASREGQRNSPLHF.

The chain couples TRBV7-2 to TRBJ1-1; the D is unclear. From germline, CDR1 is SGHTA and CDR2 FQGNSA. Trimming took off 5 bases at V and 6 bases at J, with 16 bases between the two ends. This CDR3 has 14 amino acids. CDR3 bases: TGTGCCAGCAGCCGCCTAGTCGTCGGGGCTGAAGCTTTCTTT. Protein sequence: CASSRLVVGAEAFF.

The V gene is TRBV7-9, the J gene TRBJ1-4, with D uncertain. Trimming stripped 4 bases from V and 6 bases from J, with 9 bases between. Germline V gene sequence: CDR1 SEHNR, CDR2 FQNEAQ (reference sequence). CDR3 length: 13 amino acids. This chain's CDR3 is CASSSYFDEKLFF. As DNA, the CDR3 is TGTGCCAGCAGCTCCTACTTCGATGAAAAACTGTTTTTT.

The chain carries TRBV12-3 or TRBV12-4 and TRBJ1-5, with D unclear. V was pared by 5 bases and J by 11 bases, with 16 bases between. This CDR3 is built from 13 residues. The CDR3 DNA sequence: TGTGCCAGCAGTCCGTTATCAACAGAGTCCCAGCATTTT. This sequence encodes CASSPLSTESQHF.

Points on this clonotype: This may come from a read error, since a much larger clone is one base off. The chain couples TRBV7-2 to TRBJ1-5; no firm D call. Trimming took off 2 bases at V and 4 bases at J, with 15 bases between the two ends. Germline V gene sequence: CDR1 SGHTA, CDR2 FQGNSA. The CDR3 length is 16 residues. CDR3 residues: CASSLISGSYNQPQHF. The CDR3 coding sequence is TGTGCCAGCAGCTTAATATCGGGGAGCTATAATCAGCCCCAGCATTTT.

Turning to this clonotype: At one end the junction does not follow the germline gene, possibly because of a read error. The gene calls are TRBV6-2 or TRBV6-3 and TRBJ2-2; possibly TRBD2 for D (6 bases). CDR1 is MNHEY, CDR2 SVGEGT, per germline. The CDR3 sequence is 14 residues long. The DNA of the CDR3 is TGTGCCCGCAGTTGGGGACTCGGCACCGGGGAGCTGTTTTTT. Protein sequence: CARSWGLGTGELFF.

This clonotype was recorded a few times. The chain couples TRBV14 to TRBJ2-1; D may be TRBD1 (5 bases). This CDR3 has 17 residues. Germline values: CDR1 SGHDN, CDR2 FVKESK. Trimming cost V 1 base and J 1 base, with 14 bases left between them. This CDR3 reads CASSQGRTSLSYNEQFF. For the CDR3, the DNA is TGTGCCAGCAGCCAAGGAAGGACAAGTCTTTCCTACAATGAGCAGTTCTTC.

This clonotype has only a few counts. This chain links TRBV7-4 with TRBJ2-1, with 7 bases fitting TRBD2. The germline gives CDR1 SGHVT, CDR2 SQSDAQ. The CDR3 runs 16 residues. Germline trimming cut 4 bases from V and 7 bases from J; bases unmatched to any gene: 13. CDR3 sequence: CASSSPGREMGNEQFF. For the CDR3, the DNA is TGTGCCAGCAGCTCGCCCGGGCGGGAGATGGGGAATGAGCAGTTCTTC.

This clonotype was observed a handful of times. The chain combines TRBV15 with TRBJ2-1, with 7 bases identical to TRBD2. This CDR3 has 14 amino acids. Germline V gene data show CDR1 as LNHNV and CDR2 as YYDKDF (reference sequence). V trimming: 3 bases; J trimming: 8 bases; junction bases outside the gene matches: 7. The CDR3 DNA sequence: TGTGCCACCAGCAGGCGACTAGCCGGGGATGAGCAGTTCTTC. Amino acids: CATSRRLAGDEQFF.

This clonotype was seen a handful of times. The chain couples TRBV25-1 to TRBJ2-7; 7 nucleotides line up with TRBD1. Looked up from germline, CDR1 is MGHDK and CDR2 is SYGVNS. Trimming at V came to 3 bases and at J to 5 bases, leaving 4 bases not matched to a gene. CDR3 length equals 13 residues. This chain's CDR3 is CASSETGSDEQYF. CDR3 sequence (DNA): TGTGCCAGCAGTGAGACAGGGTCGGACGAGCAGTACTTC.

The chain couples TRBV7-9 to TRBJ2-5; D is uncertain. The CDR3 extends over 14 amino acids. Germline CDR1 is SEHNR and CDR2 is FQNEAQ (reference sequence). Trimming pared 5 bases from V and 4 bases from J, leaving 14 bases between. The chain's CDR3 is CASSLVRTGETQYF. The CDR3 coding sequence is TGTGCCAGCAGCCTAGTGAGAACTGGAGAGACCCAGTACTTC.

This chain connects TRBV7-9 to TRBJ2-7, with TRBD1 as a possible D gene (5 bases). CDR3 size: 15 residues. V lost 5 bases to trimming and J lost 3 bases, with 17 bases between them. Per the germline V gene, CDR1 is SEHNR and CDR2 is FQNEAQ (reference sequence). The CDR3 sequence is CASSTPQAGFYEQYF. CDR3 nucleotides: TGTGCCAGCAGCACCCCACAGGCCGGGTTCTACGAGCAGTACTTC.

This clonotype turned up a few times. The chain employs TRBV6-2 or TRBV6-3 and TRBJ1-2, with D perhaps TRBD1 (5 bases). Trimming removed 6 bases from V and 1 base from J, with 15 bases in between. Germline assignment: CDR1 MNHEY and CDR2 SVGEGT. The CDR3 loop spans 15 amino acids. CDR3 loop: CASSKTGDYNYGYTF. The CDR3, as DNA: TGTGCCAGCAGCAAGACCGGGGACTATAACTATGGCTACACCTTC.

This clonotype was recorded a few times. V is TRBV4-3 and J is TRBJ2-3; TRBD1 matches at 8 bases. The trim removed 0 bases at V and 5 bases at J, leaving 7 bases unmatched. The CDR3 is 16 residues long. Germline V gives CDR1 LGHNA, CDR2 YSLEER. The CDR3 protein is CASSQDRQGALDTQYF. CDR3 DNA sequence: TGCGCCAGCAGCCAAGATCGGCAGGGGGCGTTAGATACGCAGTATTTT.

The gene calls are TRBV29-1 and TRBJ2-1; TRBD2 aligns across 9 bases. Germline CDR1 and CDR2: SQVTM and ANQGSEA. V lost 5 bases and J lost 2; bases outside the gene matches: 10. The CDR3 consists of 16 residues. CDR3 coding DNA: TGCAGCGTTTCCGGACTAGCGAGCCTTACCTACAATGAGCAGTTCTTC. Amino acids: CSVSGLASLTYNEQFF.

This clonotype was detected a few times. The V call is TRBV5-5, the J call TRBJ2-2, with 9 bases identical to TRBD1. The CDR3 sequence is 16 residues long. Losses at the gene ends were 3 bases for V and 5 bases for J; bases not matched to a gene: 8. Germline values: CDR1 SGHKS, CDR2 YYEKEE (reference sequence). The CDR3 region is CASSWMDRGGTGELFF. DNA of the CDR3: TGTGCCAGCAGCTGGATGGACAGGGGAGGGACCGGGGAGCTGTTTTTT.

V and J are TRBV7-6 and TRBJ2-5; 7 bases are a match to TRBD1. The CDR3 has 15 amino acids. Germline-derived CDR1 and CDR2 are SGHVS and FNYEAQ. Trimming removed 3 bases from V and 4 bases from J; junction bases left unmatched: 8. The CDR3 bases are TGTGCCAGCAGCTTTTACAGGGGCCTCGGAGAGACCCAGTACTTC. Translated, it gives CASSFYRGLGETQYF.

V and J are TRBV28 and TRBJ2-3; perhaps TRBD2 as D (6 bases). The V gene lost 10 bases and the J gene lost 0 bases, with 17 bases spanning the gap. This CDR3 region has 15 residues. From germline, CDR1 is MDHEN and CDR2 SYDVKM. The CDR3 bases are TGTGCCACCGGACCTGGGGAGGCTAGCACAGATACGCAGTATTTT. Residues: CATGPGEASTDTQYF.

This clonotype was observed a handful of times. The rearrangement links TRBV29-1 to TRBJ2-7, with TRBD1 matching 11 bases. Germline V gene lookup returns CDR1 SQVTM and CDR2 ANQGSEA. This CDR3 is 12 amino acids long. J gave up 5 bases and V 8 bases, and 5 bases lay outside the gene matches. The CDR3 DNA reads TGCAGCACGCGGACAGGGGGCGACGAGCAGTACTTC. Translated, it gives CSTRTGGDEQYF.

The chain is built from TRBV7-9 and TRBJ1-2; unclear D gene. This CDR3 contains 14 residues. CDR1 SEHNR and CDR2 FQNEAQ come from the germline V gene (reference sequence). Deletions cut 5 bases from V and 2 bases from J, with 12 bases between. The CDR3: CASSGRVENYGYTF. The CDR3 DNA sequence: TGTGCCAGCAGCGGTCGGGTCGAAAACTATGGCTACACCTTC.

This clonotype turned up a few times. V is TRBV25-1 and J is TRBJ1-5; D is ambiguous. Trimming shortened V by 2 bases and J by 6 bases, and 11 bases separated the two germline ends. The CDR3 totals 14 residues. Germline CDR1 is MGHDK and CDR2 is SYGVNS. The DNA for the CDR3 is TGTGCCAGCAGTGAAGGGAGGGCCGCTCAGCCCCAGCATTTT. It is translated as CASSEGRAAQPQHF.

CDR3 sequence reads: CSVVPNGAANNEQFF. The CDR3, as DNA: TGCAGCGTTGTTCCAAACGGGGCCGCCAACAATGAGCAGTTCTTC. V gene TRBV29-1 combines with J gene TRBJ2-1; either TRBD1 or TRBD2 may supply D (5 bases each). The CDR3 covers 15 residues. Germline CDR1 SQVTM, CDR2 ANQGSEA. Trimming cost V 4 bases and J 5 bases, with 18 bases left between them.

The gene calls are TRBV6-5 and TRBJ1-5; 7 bases are a match to TRBD1. CDR1 is MNHEY and CDR2 is SVGAGI in the germline V gene. Trimming took 6 bases from V and 4 from J; bases not matched to a gene: 12. The CDR3 contains 16 residues. CDR3 amino acids: CASSQSPGQANQPQHF. In nucleotides, the CDR3 is TGTGCCAGCAGCCAATCGCCAGGACAGGCGAATCAGCCCCAGCATTTT.